A selection of T cell receptor beta chains follows, all from one sample in a study of blood T cell repertoires in COVID-19. Generated by immunoSEQ multiplex PCR, the TCRdb table keeps only in-frame clones and is missing some. The table includes almost 500,000 clones, about 88% detected once. The sample was PBMCs or T cells enriched from blood (not recorded which). These receptors were taken from a woman aged 60 to 75 who had recovered from COVID-19. Both conserved end residues are part of each CDR3. Fields, in order: clone size, D gene, V gene, J gene, CDR3 DNA, CDR3 protein. The D gene is left open where the match is weak. Rows may omit the clone size; those that give it use once, few, many or a size class.

>-|-|TRBV7-6|TRBJ1-5
TGTGCCAGCAGCGCAGTTAAGATTTATCAGCCCCAGCATTTT
CASSAVKIYQPQHF
>-|-|TRBV5-1|TRBJ1-3
TGCGCCAGCAGCCGAACAGGGCCTGGAAACACCATATATTTT
CASSRTGPGNTIYF
>-|-|TRBV15|TRBJ2-2
TGTGCCACCAGCAGAGATAGGCGGAGCACCGGGGAGCTGTTTTTT
CATSRDRRSTGELFF
>few|TRBD1|TRBV3-1/TRBV3-2|TRBJ2-2
TGTGCCAGCAGCCGACAGGGGGCGATCGGGGAGCTGTTTTTT
CASSRQGAIGELFF
>-|TRBD1|TRBV5-4|TRBJ1-3
TGTGCCAGCAGCCGTGGACAGGGGTTATCCTCTGGAAACACCATATATTTT
CASSRGQGLSSGNTIYF
>-|TRBD1|TRBV4-1|TRBJ1-1
TGCGCCAGCAGCCGGCTACAGGGGAAGAACACTGAAGCTTTCTTT
CASSRLQGKNTEAFF
>-|-|TRBV7-2|TRBJ1-6
TGTGCCAGCAGCCTTAGCTCACCCCTCCACTTT
CASSLSSPLHF
>-|TRBD1|TRBV2|TRBJ1-6
TGTGCCAGCAGTCTTTCGACAGGGGGCAATTCACCCCTCCACTTT
CASSLSTGGNSPLHF
>-|-|TRBV19|TRBJ1-1
TGTGCCAGTAGTATAGAGCCGGGGAGGACTGAAGCTTTCTTT
CASSIEPGRTEAFF
>-|-|TRBV18|TRBJ1-2
TGTGCCAGCTCACCCCCCGACGAGGCAACTGGCTACACCTTC
CASSPPDEATGYTF
>-|-|TRBV2|TRBJ1-1
TGTGCCACCGAAGCGACAGTGAACACTGAAGCTTTCTTT
CATEATVNTEAFF
>-|-|TRBV5-1|TRBJ2-3
TGCGCCAGCAGCCCCGGGGATACGCAGTATTTT
CASSPGDTQYF
>once|-|TRBV6-5|TRBJ1-2
TGTGCCAGCACCCAGCGGGACGGTAACTATGGCTACACCTTC
CASTQRDGNYGYTF
>once|-|TRBV5-1|TRBJ2-3
TGCGCCAGCAGCAACCGGACTAGCACAGATACGCAGTATTTT
CASSNRTSTDTQYF
>-|TRBD1|TRBV7-2|TRBJ2-7
TGTGCCAGCAGCTCCTACCGGGACAGGGCCCCCTACGAGCAGTACTTC
CASSSYRDRAPYEQYF
>once|-|TRBV18|TRBJ1-1
TGTGCCAGCTCACCAATCGGGCAGGGCAGAGACACTGAAGCTTTCTTT
CASSPIGQGRDTEAFF
>few|-|TRBV4-2|TRBJ2-2
TGTGCCAGCAGCCAAGATCTACAGGGAGCGACCGGGGAGCTGTTTTTT
CASSQDLQGATGELFF
>-|-|TRBV6-5|TRBJ1-5
TGTGCCAGCAGTTACTCGACAGCTTATCAGCCCCAGCATTTT
CASSYSTAYQPQHF